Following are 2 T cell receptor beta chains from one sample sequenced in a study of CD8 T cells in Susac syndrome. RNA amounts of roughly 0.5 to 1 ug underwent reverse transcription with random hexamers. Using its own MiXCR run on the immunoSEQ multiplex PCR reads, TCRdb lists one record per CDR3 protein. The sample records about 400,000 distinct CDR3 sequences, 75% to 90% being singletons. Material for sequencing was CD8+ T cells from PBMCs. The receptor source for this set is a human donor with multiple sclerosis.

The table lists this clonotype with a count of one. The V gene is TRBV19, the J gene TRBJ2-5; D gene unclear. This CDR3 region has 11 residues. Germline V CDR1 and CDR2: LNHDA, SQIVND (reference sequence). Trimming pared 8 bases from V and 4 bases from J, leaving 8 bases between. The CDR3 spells CASAVGETQYF. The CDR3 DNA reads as TGTGCCAGTGCGGTGGGAGAGACCCAGTACTTC.

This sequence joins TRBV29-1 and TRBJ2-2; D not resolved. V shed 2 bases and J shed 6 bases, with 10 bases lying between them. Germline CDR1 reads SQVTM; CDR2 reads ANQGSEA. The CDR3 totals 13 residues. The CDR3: CSVEISGSGELFF. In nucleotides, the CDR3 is TGCAGCGTTGAAATCTCGGGTTCCGGGGAGCTGTTTTTT.